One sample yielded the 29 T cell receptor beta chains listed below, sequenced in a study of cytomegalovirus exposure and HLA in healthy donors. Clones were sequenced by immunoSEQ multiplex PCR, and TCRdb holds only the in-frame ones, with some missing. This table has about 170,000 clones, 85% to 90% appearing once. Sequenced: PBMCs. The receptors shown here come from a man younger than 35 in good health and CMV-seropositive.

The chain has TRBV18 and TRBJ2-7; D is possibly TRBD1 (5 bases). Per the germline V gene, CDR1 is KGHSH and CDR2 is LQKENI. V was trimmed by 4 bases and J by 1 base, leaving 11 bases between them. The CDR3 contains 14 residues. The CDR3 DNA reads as TGTGCCAGCTCACGAACAGGTAGTTCCTACGAGCAGTACTTC. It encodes CASSRTGSSYEQYF.

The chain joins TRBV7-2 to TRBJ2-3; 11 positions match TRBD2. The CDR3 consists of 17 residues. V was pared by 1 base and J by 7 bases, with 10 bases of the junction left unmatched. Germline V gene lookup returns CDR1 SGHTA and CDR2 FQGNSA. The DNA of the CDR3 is TGTGCCAGCAGCTTAGGAGTGCCGGGACTAGCGGTTTATACGCAGTATTTT. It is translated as CASSLGVPGLAVYTQYF.

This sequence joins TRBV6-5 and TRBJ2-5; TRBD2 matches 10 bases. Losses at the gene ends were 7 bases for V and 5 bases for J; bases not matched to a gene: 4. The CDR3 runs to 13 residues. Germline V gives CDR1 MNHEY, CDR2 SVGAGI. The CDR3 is CASMLAGAETQYF. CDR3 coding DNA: TGTGCCAGCATGCTAGCGGGAGCTGAGACCCAGTACTTC.

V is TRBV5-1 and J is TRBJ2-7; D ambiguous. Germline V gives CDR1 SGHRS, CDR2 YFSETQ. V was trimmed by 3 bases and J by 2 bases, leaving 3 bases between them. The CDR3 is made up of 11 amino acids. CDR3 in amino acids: CASSSAYEQYF. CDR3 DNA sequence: TGCGCCAGCAGCTCCGCCTACGAGCAGTACTTC.

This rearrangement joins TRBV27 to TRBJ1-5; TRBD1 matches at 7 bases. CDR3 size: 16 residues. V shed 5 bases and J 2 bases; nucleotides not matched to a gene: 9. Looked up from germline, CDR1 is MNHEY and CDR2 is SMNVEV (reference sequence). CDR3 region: CASSPARQGGNQPQHF. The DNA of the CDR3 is TGTGCCAGCAGTCCAGCTCGACAGGGCGGCAATCAGCCCCAGCATTTT.

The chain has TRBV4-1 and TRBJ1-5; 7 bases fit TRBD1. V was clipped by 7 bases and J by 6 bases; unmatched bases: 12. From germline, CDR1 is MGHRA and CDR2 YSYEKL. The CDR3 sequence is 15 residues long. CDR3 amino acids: CASNKGEPGGQPQHF. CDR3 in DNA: TGCGCCAGCAACAAGGGGGAGCCAGGGGGTCAGCCCCAGCATTTT.

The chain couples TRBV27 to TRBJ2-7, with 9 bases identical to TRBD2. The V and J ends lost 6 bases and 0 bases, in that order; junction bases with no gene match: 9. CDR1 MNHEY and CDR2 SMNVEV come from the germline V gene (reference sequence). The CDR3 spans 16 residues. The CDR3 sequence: CASRWAGGPSSYEQYF. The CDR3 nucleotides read TGTGCCAGCAGGTGGGCGGGAGGGCCTTCCTCCTACGAGCAGTACTTC.

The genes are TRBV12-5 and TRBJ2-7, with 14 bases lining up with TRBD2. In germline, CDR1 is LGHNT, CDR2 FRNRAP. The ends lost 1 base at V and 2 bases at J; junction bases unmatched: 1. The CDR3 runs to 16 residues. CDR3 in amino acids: CASGLGLAGGPYEQYF. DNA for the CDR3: TGTGCTAGTGGTTTGGGACTAGCGGGAGGGCCCTACGAGCAGTACTTC.

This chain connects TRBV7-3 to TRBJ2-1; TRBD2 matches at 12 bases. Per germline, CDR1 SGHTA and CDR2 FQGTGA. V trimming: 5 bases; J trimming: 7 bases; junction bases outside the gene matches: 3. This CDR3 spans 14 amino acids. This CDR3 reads CASSPGTSGNEQFF. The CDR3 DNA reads TGTGCCAGCAGCCCCGGGACTAGCGGGAATGAGCAGTTCTTC.

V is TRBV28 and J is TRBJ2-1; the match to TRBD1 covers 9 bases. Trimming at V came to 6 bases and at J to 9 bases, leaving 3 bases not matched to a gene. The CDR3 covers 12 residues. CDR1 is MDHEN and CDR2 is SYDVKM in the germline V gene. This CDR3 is CASRTGGGEQFF. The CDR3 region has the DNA TGTGCCAGCAGAACAGGGGGCGGTGAGCAGTTCTTC.

CDR3 amino acids: CASSTMGTGVTEAFF. The CDR3 nucleotides read TGTGCCAGCAGCACGATGGGGACAGGGGTCACTGAAGCTTTCTTT. The chain recombines TRBV7-9 with TRBJ1-1; 10 positions match TRBD1. V gave up 5 bases and J gave up 4 bases; unmatched junction bases: 7. CDR3 size: 15 residues. Germline V gene sequence: CDR1 SEHNR, CDR2 FQNEAQ (reference sequence).

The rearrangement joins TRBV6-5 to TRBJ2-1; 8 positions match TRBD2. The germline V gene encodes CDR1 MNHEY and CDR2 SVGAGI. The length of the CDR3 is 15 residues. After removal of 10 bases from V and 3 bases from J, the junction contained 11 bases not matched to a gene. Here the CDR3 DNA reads TGTGCCACCAAGGTTAGCGGGACAAACTACAATGAGCAGTTCTTC. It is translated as CATKVSGTNYNEQFF.

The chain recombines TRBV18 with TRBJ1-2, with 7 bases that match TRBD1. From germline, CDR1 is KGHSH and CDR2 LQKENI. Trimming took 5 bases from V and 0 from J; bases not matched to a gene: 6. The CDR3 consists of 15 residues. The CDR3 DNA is TGTGCCAGCTCAGCAACAGGGGTTACTAACTATGGCTACACCTTC. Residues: CASSATGVTNYGYTF.

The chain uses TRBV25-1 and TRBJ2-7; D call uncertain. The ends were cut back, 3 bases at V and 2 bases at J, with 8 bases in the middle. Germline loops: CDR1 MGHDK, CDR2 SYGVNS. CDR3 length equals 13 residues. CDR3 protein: CASSEAGTYEQYF. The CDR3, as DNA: TGTGCCAGCAGTGAGGCAGGAACCTACGAGCAGTACTTC.

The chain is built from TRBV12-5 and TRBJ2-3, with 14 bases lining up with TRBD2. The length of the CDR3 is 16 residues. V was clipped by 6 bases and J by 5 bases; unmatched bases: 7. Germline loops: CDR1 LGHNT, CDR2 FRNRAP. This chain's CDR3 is CASGEGTSGSEDTQYF. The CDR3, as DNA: TGTGCTAGTGGCGAAGGGACTAGCGGGAGTGAAGATACGCAGTATTTT.

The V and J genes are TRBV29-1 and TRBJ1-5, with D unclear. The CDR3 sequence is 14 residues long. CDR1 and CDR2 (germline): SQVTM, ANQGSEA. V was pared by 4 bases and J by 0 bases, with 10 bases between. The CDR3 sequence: CSVGGRYSNQPQHF. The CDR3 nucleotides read TGCAGCGTTGGCGGGAGATATAGCAATCAGCCCCAGCATTTT.

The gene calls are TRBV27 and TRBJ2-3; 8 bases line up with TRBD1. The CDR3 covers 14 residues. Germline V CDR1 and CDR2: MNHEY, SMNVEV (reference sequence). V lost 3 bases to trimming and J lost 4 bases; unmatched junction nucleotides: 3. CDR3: CASSLTGAPDTQYF. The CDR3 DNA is TGTGCCAGCAGTTTGACAGGGGCCCCAGATACGCAGTATTTT.

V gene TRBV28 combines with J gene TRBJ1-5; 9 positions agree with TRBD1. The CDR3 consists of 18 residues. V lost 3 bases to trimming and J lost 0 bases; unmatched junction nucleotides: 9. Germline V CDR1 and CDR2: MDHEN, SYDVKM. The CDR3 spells CASSFGQGILDSNQPQHF. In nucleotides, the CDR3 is TGTGCCAGCAGTTTCGGACAGGGGATTTTGGATAGCAATCAGCCCCAGCATTTT.

CDR3 in amino acids: CASSPGDQETQYF. The CDR3 bases are TGTGCCAGCAGCCCGGGGGACCAAGAGACCCAGTACTTC. The V call is TRBV5-5, the J call TRBJ2-5; the D gene is possibly TRBD2 (6 bases). V dropped 4 bases and J dropped 0 bases, with 7 bases sitting between them. Germline loops: CDR1 SGHKS, CDR2 YYEKEE (reference sequence). This CDR3 comprises 13 residues.

Here the CDR3 reads CASSMLSSYEQYF. For the CDR3, the DNA is TGTGCCAGCAGCATGCTAAGCTCCTACGAGCAGTACTTC. This rearrangement joins TRBV13 to TRBJ2-7; D unclear. V lost 5 bases, J lost 0 bases, and 8 bases lay in between. Germline CDR1 and CDR2: PRHDT and FYEKMQ (reference sequence). This CDR3 has 13 amino acids. The full variable domain, with the rest looked up from reference TRBV13 and TRBJ2-7, is AAGVIQSPRHLIKEKRETATLKCYPIPRHDTVYWYQQGPGQDPQFLISFYEKMQSDKGSIPDRFSAQQFSDYHSELNMSSLELGDSALYFCASSMLSSYEQYFGPGTRLTVT.

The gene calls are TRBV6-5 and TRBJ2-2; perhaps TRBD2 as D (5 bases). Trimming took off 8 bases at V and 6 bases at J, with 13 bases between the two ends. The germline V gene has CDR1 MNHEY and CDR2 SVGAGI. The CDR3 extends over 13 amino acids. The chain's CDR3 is CASGSFRSGELFF. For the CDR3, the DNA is TGTGCCAGCGGGAGTTTTAGGTCCGGGGAGCTGTTTTTT.

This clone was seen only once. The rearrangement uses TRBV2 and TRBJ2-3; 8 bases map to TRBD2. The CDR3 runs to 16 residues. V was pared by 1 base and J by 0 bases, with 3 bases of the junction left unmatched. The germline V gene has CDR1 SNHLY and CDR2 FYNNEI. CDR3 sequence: CASSEVASGSTDTQYF. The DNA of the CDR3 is TGTGCCAGCAGTGAAGTGGCTAGCGGGAGCACAGATACGCAGTATTTT.

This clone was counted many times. CDR3 loop: CAWSVGTSGRAGYNEQFF. The DNA for the CDR3 is TGTGCCTGGAGTGTAGGGACTAGCGGGAGGGCCGGTTACAATGAGCAGTTCTTC. The chain couples TRBV30 to TRBJ2-1; 16 positions agree with TRBD2. V was pared by 0 bases and J by 4 bases, with 6 bases of the junction left unmatched. Germline CDR1 reads GTSNPN; CDR2 reads SVGIG (reference sequence). The CDR3 extends over 18 amino acids.

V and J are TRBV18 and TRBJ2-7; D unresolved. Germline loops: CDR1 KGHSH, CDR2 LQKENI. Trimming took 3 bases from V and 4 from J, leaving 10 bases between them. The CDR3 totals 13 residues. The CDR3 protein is CASSPEQFYEQYF. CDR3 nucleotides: TGTGCCAGCTCACCTGAACAATTTTACGAGCAGTACTTC.

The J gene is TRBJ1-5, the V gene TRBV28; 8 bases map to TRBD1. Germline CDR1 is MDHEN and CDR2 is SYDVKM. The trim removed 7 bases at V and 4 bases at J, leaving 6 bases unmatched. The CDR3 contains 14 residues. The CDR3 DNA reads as TGTGCCAGCAACGACAGGGGCGCGAATCAGCCCCAGCATTTT. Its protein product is CASNDRGANQPQHF.

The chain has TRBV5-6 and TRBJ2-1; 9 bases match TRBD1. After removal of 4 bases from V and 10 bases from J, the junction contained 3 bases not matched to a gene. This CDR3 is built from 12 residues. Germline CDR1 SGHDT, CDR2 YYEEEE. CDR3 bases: TGTGCCAGCAGCCCTGGACAGGGGGAGCAGTTCTTC. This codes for CASSPGQGEQFF.

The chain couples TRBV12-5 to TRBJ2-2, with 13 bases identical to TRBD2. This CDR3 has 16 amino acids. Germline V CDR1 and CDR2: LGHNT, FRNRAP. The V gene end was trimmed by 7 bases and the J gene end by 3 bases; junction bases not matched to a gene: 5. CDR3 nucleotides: TGTGCTAGTGCCGAGGGACTAGCGGGATACACCGGGGAGCTGTTTTTT. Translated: CASAEGLAGYTGELFF.

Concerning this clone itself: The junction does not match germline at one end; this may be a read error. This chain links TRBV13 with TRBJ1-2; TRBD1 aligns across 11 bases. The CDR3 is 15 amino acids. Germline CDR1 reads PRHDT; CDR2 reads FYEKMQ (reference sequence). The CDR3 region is CASSIGQGAIYGYTF. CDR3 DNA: TGTGCCAGCAGCATAGGACAGGGGGCGATTTATGGCTACACCTTC.

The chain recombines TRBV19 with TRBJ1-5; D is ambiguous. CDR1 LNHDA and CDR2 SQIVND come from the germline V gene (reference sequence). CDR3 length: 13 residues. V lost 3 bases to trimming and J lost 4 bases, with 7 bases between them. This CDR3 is CASSMAQNQPQHF. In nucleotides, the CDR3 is TGTGCCAGTAGTATGGCACAGAATCAGCCCCAGCATTTT.